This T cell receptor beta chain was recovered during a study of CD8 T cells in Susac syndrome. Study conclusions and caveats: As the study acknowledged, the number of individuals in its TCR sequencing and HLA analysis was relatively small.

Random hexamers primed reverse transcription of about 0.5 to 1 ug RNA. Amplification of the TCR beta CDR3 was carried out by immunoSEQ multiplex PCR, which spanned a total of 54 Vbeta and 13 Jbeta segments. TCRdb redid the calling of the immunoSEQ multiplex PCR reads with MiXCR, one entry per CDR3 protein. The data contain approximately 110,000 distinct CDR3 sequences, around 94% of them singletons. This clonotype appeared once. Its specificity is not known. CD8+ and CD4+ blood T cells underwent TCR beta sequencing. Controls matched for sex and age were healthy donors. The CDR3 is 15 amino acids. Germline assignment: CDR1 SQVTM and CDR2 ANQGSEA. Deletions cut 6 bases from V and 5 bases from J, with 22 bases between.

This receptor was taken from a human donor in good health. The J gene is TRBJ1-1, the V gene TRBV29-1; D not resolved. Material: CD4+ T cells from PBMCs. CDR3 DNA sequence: TGCAGCGTAGCGCCCCCGGGAAGAGAAGTGACTGAAGCTTTCTTT. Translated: CSVAPPGREVTEAFF.